This T cell receptor beta chain emerged from a study of a mutant IDH1 vaccine in newly diagnosed glioma. Study overall: Treated patients, averaging roughly 40 years, were around 60% male and roughly 38% female. Most patients had received both radiotherapy and temozolomide, the prior options being radiotherapy, temozolomide, or both. Study conclusions and caveats: Whatever changes occurred in top peripheral T cell clonotypes seemed unrelated to pseudoprogression. Of all patients, 85% to 95% showed vaccine-induced immune responses.

The CDR3 covers 15 residues. Germline assignment: CDR1 SEHNR and CDR2 FQNEAQ (reference sequence). V trimming: 5 bases; J trimming: 4 bases; junction bases outside the gene matches: 9. Time point indicated: week 23, last vaccination. Vaccine doses each comprised 300 ug of mutant IDH1 20-mer peptide, with topical imiquimod. As for this clone: Antigen specificity is unknown.

Generated by immunoSEQ multiplex PCR, the TCRdb table keeps only in-frame clones and is missing some. The sample includes about 43,000 clones, approximately 84% of them seen just once. The source was PBMCs, collected from a glioma patient whose treatment included an IDH1 peptide vaccine. The receptor was isolated from a woman in her late teens or twenties with glioma. Some clones in this sample may be carry-over from other donors' samples. V gene TRBV7-9 combines with J gene TRBJ1-2, with 8 bases matching TRBD1. CDR3 sequence: CASSVHTGTGYGYTF. The CDR3 bases are TGTGCCAGCAGCGTTCATACCGGGACAGGCTATGGCTACACCTTC.